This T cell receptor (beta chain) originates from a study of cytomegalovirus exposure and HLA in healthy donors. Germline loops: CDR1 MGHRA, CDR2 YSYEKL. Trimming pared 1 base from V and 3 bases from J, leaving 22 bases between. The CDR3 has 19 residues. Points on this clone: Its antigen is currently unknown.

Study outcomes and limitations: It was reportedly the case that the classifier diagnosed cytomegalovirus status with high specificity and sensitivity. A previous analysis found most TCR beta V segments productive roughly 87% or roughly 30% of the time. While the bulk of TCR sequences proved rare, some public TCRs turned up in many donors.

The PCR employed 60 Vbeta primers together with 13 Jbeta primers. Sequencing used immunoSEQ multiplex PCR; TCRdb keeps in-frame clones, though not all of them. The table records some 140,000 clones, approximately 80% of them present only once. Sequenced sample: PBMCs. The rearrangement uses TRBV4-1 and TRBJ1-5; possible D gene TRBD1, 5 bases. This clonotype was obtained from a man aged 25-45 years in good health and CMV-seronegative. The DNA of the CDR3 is TGCGCCAGCAGCCAAGTTGCAGGGTTGCGTTCCGGGCCCAATCAGCCCCAGCATTTT. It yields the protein CASSQVAGLRSGPNQPQHF.